A single T cell receptor (beta chain) is shown here with its context. Which antigen it targets is not known. Base qualities are not recorded, but no much larger clone differs from it by a single base. The sample's time point, from its label and the paper: about 28 days (+/-7) after the second vaccine dose. Because spike-specific TCR depth and breadth did not differ between the two schedules, AZD1222 recipients who got a second dose at roughly 4 weeks were pooled with those who got a second dose at roughly 12 weeks. Vaccinee samples were obtained from the UK trials COV001 and COV002, which included a single-blind randomized controlled phase 2/3 trial of AZD1222 (ChAdOx1 nCoV-19) in healthy adults. For TCRbeta chain sequencing, PBMC samples were collected from trial participants at day 0 and at day 28 after the second dose. The CDR3 regions of human TCRbeta chains were analyzed by immunosequencing. Per the source publication's procedure: Repertoire TCRs were checked for matches against a reference library of SARS-CoV-2-specific TCRs that had been generated using the MIRA antigen-specificity platform. Breadth was defined as the fraction of unique TCRs that were SARS-CoV-2-associated. Depth was defined as the fraction of total T cells that were SARS-CoV-2-associated. Using the MIRA data, each spike-specific TCR was mapped to the spike region that the TCR reacts to and placed in a CD4 or CD8 class. Log10-transformed breadth and depth values were compared by one-way ANOVA with Sidak's multiple comparisons tests. TCRdb mirrors the immuneACCESS table, restricted to in-frame sequences. Some clones are absent from its copies; in checked studies, under half trace to an unresolved V gene, and the reason for the others is unknown. The V and J calls and clone size are taken from that table; D and trimming were inferred from the DNA. The sample profile shows approximately 61,000 clones; 65% to 85% of them were found once. The top ten clones comprise approximately 26% of the sample.

Trimming at the junction amounts to 5 bases on V and 1 base on J, and the germline ends lie 16 bases apart. The germline V gene yields SGHTA for CDR1 and FQGTGA for CDR2. The CDR3 contains 16 residues, cysteine and phenylalanine counted. Left in the record is the CDR3 DNA by itself, 48 bases read in frame from the first base. This sample is part of a study of T cell responses to AZD1222 COVID-19 vaccine (dated by TCRdb to the early 2020s). Some background on the complete study: A total of approximately 240 trial participants underwent TCR sequencing, of whom 207 received two doses of AZD1222 and around 25 received two doses of the MenACWY control vaccine. Trial participants were enrolled by age into subgroups of 18-55, 56-69 and 70-plus years, and around 150, 29 and 61 TCR-sequenced participants, respectively, were included in these subgroups.

What the research found in general, with its limitations: Only six or seven AZD1222 recipients were SARS-CoV-2 seropositive at baseline, limiting conclusions about previously exposed vaccinees. The whole spike protein was spanned by vaccine-associated CD4 TCRs, and dominant responses were seen in regions 160-218 and 743-854. Because no samples from the day 14 peak response were available, repertoires could be characterized only after the peak T cell response. Most participants were white British and females outnumbered males, and the authors suggested that clonal diversity may have been underestimated. In the small 56-69-year group, the increase in depth fell short of significance, most likely because of low power. Nearly half of unique spike-specific TCRs reportedly recognized epitopes outside regions mutated in the B.1.351 and B.1.1.7 variants. After two AZD1222 doses, spike-specific TCR breadth and depth were significantly higher than at day 0 and than in MenACWY recipients.

Recombination joined TRBV7-3 with TRBJ2-3; a tentative D match to TRBD2 spans 5 bases. The clonotype originates from an adult who received the AZD1222 COVID-19 vaccine. Source: peripheral blood, taken 28 days after the second AZD1222 dose. The CDR3 is CASSLSGDGGTDTQYF. The bases are TGTGCCAGCAGCCTGTCCGGGGATGGGGGCACAGATACGCAGTATTTT.